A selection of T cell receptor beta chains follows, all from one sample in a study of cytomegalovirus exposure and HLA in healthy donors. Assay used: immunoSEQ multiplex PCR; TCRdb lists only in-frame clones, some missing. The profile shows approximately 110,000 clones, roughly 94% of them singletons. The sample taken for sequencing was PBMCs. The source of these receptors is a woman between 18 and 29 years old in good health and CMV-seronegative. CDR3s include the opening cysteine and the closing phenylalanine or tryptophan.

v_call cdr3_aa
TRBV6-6 CATIGGPNEKLFF
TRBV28 CASSLISGLAANNNEQFF
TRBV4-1 CASSQEEAAPPYF
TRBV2 CASSEIFSSHEQYF
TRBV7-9 CASSLARSGQETQYF
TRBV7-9 CASSLGRDSIGYTF
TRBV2 CASSGGGGKNEQFF
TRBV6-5 CASSRGTGTGNTIYF
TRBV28 CASSLTGDTEAFF
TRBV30 CAWIPAAGGTEAFF
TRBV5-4 CASSPGTGWETQYF